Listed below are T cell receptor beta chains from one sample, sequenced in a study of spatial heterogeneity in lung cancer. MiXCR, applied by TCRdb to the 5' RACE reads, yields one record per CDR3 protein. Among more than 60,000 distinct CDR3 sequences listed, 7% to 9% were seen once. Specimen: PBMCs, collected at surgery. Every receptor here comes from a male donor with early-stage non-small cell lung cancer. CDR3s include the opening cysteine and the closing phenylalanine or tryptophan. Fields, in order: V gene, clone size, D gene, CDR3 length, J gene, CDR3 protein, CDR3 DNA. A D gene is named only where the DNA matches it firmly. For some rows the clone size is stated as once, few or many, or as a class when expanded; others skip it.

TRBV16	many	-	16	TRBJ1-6	CASSPQPGRQNSPLHF	TGTGCCAGCAGCCCGCAGCCAGGACGCCAGAATTCACCCCTCCACTTT
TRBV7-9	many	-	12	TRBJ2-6	CARESGANVLTF	TGTGCCAGGGAGTCCGGGGCCAACGTCCTGACTTTC
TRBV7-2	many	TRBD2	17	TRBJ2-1	CASSLAVSGSSYNEQFF	TGTGCCAGCAGCTTAGCGGTTAGCGGGAGCTCCTACAATGAGCAGTTCTTC
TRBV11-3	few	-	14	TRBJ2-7	CASSLRNNPYEQYF	TGTGCCAGCAGCTTGAGGAACAACCCCTACGAGCAGTACTTC
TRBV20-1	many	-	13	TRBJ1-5	CSAREGSNQPQHF	TGCAGTGCTAGAGAGGGGAGCAATCAGCCCCAGCATTTT
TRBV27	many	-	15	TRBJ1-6	CASSLSAVVRSPLHF	TGTGCCAGCAGTTTATCCGCGGTAGTTAGATCACCCCTCCACTTT
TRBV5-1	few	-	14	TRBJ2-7	CASSLGDTPWEQYF	TGCGCCAGCAGCTTGGGGGACACCCCTTGGGAGCAGTACTTC
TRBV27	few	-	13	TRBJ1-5	CASSLEENQPQHF	TGTGCCAGCAGTTTGGAAGAAAATCAGCCCCAGCATTTT
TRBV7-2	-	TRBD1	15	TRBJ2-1	CASSLVATGMNEQFF	TGTGCCAGCAGCTTAGTGGCGACAGGGATGAATGAGCAGTTCTTC
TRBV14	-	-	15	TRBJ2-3	CASSQVQGSTDTQYF	TGTGCCAGCAGCCAAGTCCAGGGGAGCACAGATACGCAGTATTTT
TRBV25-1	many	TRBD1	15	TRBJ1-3	CASSVHRGTGNTIYF	TGTGCCAGCAGTGTTCACAGGGGGACTGGAAACACCATATATTTT
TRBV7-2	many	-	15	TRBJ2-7	CASSSSAGSTYEQYF	TGTGCCAGCAGCTCCTCGGCGGGGTCTACCTACGAGCAGTACTTC
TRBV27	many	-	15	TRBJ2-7	CASSPSGLVAYEQYF	TGTGCCAGCAGCCCGTCAGGTCTTGTCGCCTACGAGCAGTACTTC
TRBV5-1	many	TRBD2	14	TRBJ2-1	CASSLERETNEQFF	TGCGCCAGCAGCTTGGAGCGGGAGACCAATGAGCAGTTCTTC
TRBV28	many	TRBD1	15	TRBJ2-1	CASRTGSFAYNEQFF	TGTGCCAGCCGGACAGGGAGTTTCGCCTACAATGAGCAGTTCTTC
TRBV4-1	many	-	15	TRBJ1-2	CASSQESGGYYGYTF	TGCGCCAGCAGCCAAGAATCCGGGGGCTATTATGGCTACACCTTC
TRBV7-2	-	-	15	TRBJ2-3	CASSVSRPSTDTQYF	TGTGCCAGCAGCGTCAGTAGGCCGAGCACAGATACGCAGTATTTT
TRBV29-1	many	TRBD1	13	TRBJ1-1	CSVDRGRLTEAFF	TGCAGCGTTGACAGGGGGCGTTTAACTGAAGCTTTCTTT
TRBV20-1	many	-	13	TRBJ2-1	CSARYSRGNEQFF	TGCAGTGCTAGGTACAGCCGAGGCAATGAGCAGTTCTTC